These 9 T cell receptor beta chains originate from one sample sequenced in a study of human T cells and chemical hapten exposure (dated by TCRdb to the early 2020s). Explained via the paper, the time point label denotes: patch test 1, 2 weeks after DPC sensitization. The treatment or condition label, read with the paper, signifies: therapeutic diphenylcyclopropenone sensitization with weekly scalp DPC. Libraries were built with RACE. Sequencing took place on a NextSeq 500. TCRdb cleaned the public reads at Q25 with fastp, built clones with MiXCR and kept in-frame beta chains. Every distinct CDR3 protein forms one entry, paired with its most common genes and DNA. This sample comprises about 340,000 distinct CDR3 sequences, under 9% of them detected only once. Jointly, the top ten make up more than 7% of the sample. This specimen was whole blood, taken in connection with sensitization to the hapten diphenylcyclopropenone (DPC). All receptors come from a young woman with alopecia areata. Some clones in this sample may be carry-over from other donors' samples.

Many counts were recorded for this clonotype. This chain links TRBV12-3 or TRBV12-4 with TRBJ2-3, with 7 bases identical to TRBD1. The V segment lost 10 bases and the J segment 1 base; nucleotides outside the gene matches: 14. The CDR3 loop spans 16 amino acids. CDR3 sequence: CATIDVGGIGTDTQYF. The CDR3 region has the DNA TGTGCCACCATTGACGTAGGGGGCATTGGCACAGATACGCAGTATTTT.

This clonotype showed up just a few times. The CDR3: CASSLLPGQGAYQPQHF. The CDR3, as DNA: TGCGCCAGCAGTCTACTACCGGGACAGGGGGCATATCAGCCCCAGCATTTT. The chain is built from TRBV23-1 and TRBJ1-5, with 12 nucleotides matching TRBD1. Being an ORF, TRBV23-1 has a function that is uncertain. The J segment lost 5 bases and the V segment lost 4 bases, leaving 9 bases of the junction unmatched. The CDR3 has 17 residues.

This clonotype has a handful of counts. In DNA, the CDR3 is TGCAGCGTTGATTTGGACAGGGCCTATGGCTACACCTTC. Its protein product is CSVDLDRAYGYTF. The chain links TRBV29-1 to TRBJ1-2; 8 bases fit TRBD1. The ends lost 3 bases at V and 4 bases at J; junction bases unmatched: 4. Looked up from germline, CDR1 is SQVTM and CDR2 is ANQGSEA. The CDR3 has 13 amino acids. The variable domain in full, completed from reference TRBV29-1 and TRBJ1-2, reads SAVISQKPSRDICQRGTSLTIQCQVDSQVTMMFWYRQQPGQSLTLIATANQGSEATYESGFVIDKFPISRPNLTFSTLTVSNMSPEDSSIYLCSVDLDRAYGYTFGSGTRLTVV.

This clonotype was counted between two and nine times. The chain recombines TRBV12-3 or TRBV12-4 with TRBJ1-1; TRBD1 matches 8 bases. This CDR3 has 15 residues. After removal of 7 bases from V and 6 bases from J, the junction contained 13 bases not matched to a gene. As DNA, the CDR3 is TGTGCCAGCACCACGGGGCAGGGGGCACGCGCTGAAGCTTTCTTT. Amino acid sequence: CASTTGQGARAEAFF.

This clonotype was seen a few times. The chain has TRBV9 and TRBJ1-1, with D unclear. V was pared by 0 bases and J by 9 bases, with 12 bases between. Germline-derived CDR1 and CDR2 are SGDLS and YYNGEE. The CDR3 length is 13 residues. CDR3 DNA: TGTGCCAGCAGCGTAGGAGGAAGCCATCAAGCTTTCTTT. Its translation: CASSVGGSHQAFF.

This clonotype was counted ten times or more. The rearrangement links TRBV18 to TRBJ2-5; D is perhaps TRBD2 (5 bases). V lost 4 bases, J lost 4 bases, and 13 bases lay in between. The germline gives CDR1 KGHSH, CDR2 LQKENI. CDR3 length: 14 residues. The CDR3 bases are TGTGCCAGCTCACGCGAGGAGGAGTCAGAGACCCAGTACTTC. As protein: CASSREEESETQYF.

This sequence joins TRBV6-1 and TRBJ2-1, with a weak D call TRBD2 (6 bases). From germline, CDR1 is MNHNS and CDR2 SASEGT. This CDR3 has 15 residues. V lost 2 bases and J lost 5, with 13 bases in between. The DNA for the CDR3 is TGTGCCAGCAGTGAACATTCTGGAGGGGACAATGAGCAGTTCTTC. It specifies CASSEHSGGDNEQFF.

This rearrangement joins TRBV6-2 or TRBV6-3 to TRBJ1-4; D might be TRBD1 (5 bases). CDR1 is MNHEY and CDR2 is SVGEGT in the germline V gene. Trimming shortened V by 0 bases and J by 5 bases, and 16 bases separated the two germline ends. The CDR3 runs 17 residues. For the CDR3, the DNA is TGTGCCAGCAGTTACTCGATAATACAGGCCTTAAATGAAAAACTGTTTTTT. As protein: CASSYSIIQALNEKLFF.

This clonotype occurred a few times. The DNA for the CDR3 is TGTGCCAGCAGTTACGCCTCCGTTTTGTCAGGGACTGAAGCTTTCTTT. Protein sequence: CASSYASVLSGTEAFF. The genes are TRBV6-5 and TRBJ1-1; TRBD1 is a possible D gene (5 bases). Germline V CDR1 and CDR2: MNHEY, SVGAGI. This CDR3 region has 16 residues. V shed 2 bases and J shed 5 bases, with 18 bases lying between them.